The rows below give T cell receptor beta chains drawn from one sample of a study of CD8+CD57+ T cells in acquired aplastic anemia. TCRdb re-called the reads through MiXCR, storing one row per CDR3 protein. The table includes around 200,000 distinct CDR3 sequences, nearly 50% detected once. The sequenced sample consisted of sorted CD4+, CD8+, or CD8+CD57+ T cells (not recorded which) from PBMCs. Every receptor here comes from a human donor with aplastic anemia. Both conserved end residues are part of each CDR3. A D gene is named only where the DNA matches it firmly. Not every row has a clone size; where given, it reads once, few, many or a size class.

d_call: TRBD1
v_call: TRBV5-1
j_call: TRBJ2-7
clone_size: many
cdr3_nt: TGCGCCAGCGGACAGGGGAGCTCCTACGAGCAGTACTTC
cdr3_aa: CASGQGSSYEQYF

d_call: TRBD2
v_call: TRBV20-1
j_call: TRBJ2-3
clone_size: many
cdr3_nt: TGCAGTGCTTCATCTAGCGGGGGGGCTGGAGATACGCAGTATTTT
cdr3_aa: CSASSSGGAGDTQYF

d_call: TRBD2
v_call: TRBV20-1
j_call: TRBJ2-7
clone_size: many
cdr3_nt: TGCAGTGCTAGGGGTCGGGGACTAGCCTACGAGCAGTACTTC
cdr3_aa: CSARGRGLAYEQYF

d_call: TRBD1
v_call: TRBV20-1
j_call: TRBJ2-7
clone_size: many
cdr3_nt: TGCAGTGCCCCCGGGACAGGGGTCGGCGAGCAGTACTTC
cdr3_aa: CSAPGTGVGEQYF

d_call: -
v_call: TRBV2
j_call: TRBJ2-1
clone_size: -
cdr3_nt: TGTGCCACAGGGGACCATGAGCAGTTCTTC
cdr3_aa: CATGDHEQFF

d_call: -
v_call: TRBV24-1
j_call: TRBJ2-5
clone_size: -
cdr3_nt: TGTGCCACCAGTGATTCTCCGAGCGGTCAGTACTTC
cdr3_aa: CATSDSPSGQYF

d_call: -
v_call: TRBV7-2
j_call: TRBJ1-4
clone_size: -
cdr3_nt: TGTGCCAGCAGCCTGCAGGGCAGGGAAAAACTGTTTTTT
cdr3_aa: CASSLQGREKLFF

d_call: -
v_call: TRBV13
j_call: TRBJ2-1
clone_size: -
cdr3_nt: TGTGCCAGCAGCAGCAGGGAGGGGGCAGGCGAGCAGTTCTTC
cdr3_aa: CASSSREGAGEQFF

d_call: TRBD1
v_call: TRBV12-5
j_call: TRBJ1-3
clone_size: many
cdr3_nt: TGTGCTAGTGCCTCGACAGGGAGAGGAAACACCATATATTTT
cdr3_aa: CASASTGRGNTIYF

d_call: TRBD1
v_call: TRBV10-3
j_call: TRBJ2-1
clone_size: -
cdr3_nt: TGTGCCATCACGGACAGGGATTACAATGAGCAGTTCTTC
cdr3_aa: CAITDRDYNEQFF

d_call: TRBD1
v_call: TRBV15
j_call: TRBJ2-5
clone_size: -
cdr3_nt: TGTGCCACCAGCCCCTACAAGACAGGGGAGACCCAGTACTTC
cdr3_aa: CATSPYKTGETQYF

d_call: -
v_call: TRBV2
j_call: TRBJ1-2
clone_size: many
cdr3_nt: TGTGCCAGCAGTCCGGGACCGATCGGGGGCTACACCTTC
cdr3_aa: CASSPGPIGGYTF

d_call: -
v_call: TRBV7-9
j_call: TRBJ1-4
clone_size: -
cdr3_nt: TGTGCCAGCAACGAACAGGGATTAAATGAAAAACTGTTTTTT
cdr3_aa: CASNEQGLNEKLFF

d_call: -
v_call: TRBV15
j_call: TRBJ2-1
clone_size: few
cdr3_nt: TGTGCCACCAGAGGAGTGCATGAGCAGTTCTTC
cdr3_aa: CATRGVHEQFF

d_call: -
v_call: TRBV7-3
j_call: TRBJ2-3
clone_size: -
cdr3_nt: TGTGCCAGCAGCTTACGTATAGATACGCAGTATTTT
cdr3_aa: CASSLRIDTQYF

d_call: -
v_call: TRBV6-2/TRBV6-3
j_call: TRBJ2-7
clone_size: many
cdr3_nt: TGTGCCAGCAGTTACTCGAAACAGGTTAGCTCCTACGAGCAGTACTTC
cdr3_aa: CASSYSKQVSSYEQYF

d_call: -
v_call: TRBV7-7
j_call: TRBJ1-6
clone_size: few
cdr3_nt: TGTGCTAGCAGCTCCCCCCTCCCAATAAGGACTGGTTCACCCCTCCACTTT
cdr3_aa: CASSSPLPIRTGSPLHF

d_call: -
v_call: TRBV2
j_call: TRBJ1-4
clone_size: many
cdr3_nt: TGTGCCAGCAGTGAGACGGTCTATAATGAAAAACTGTTTTTT
cdr3_aa: CASSETVYNEKLFF

d_call: TRBD2
v_call: TRBV27
j_call: TRBJ2-1
clone_size: few
cdr3_nt: TGTGCCAGCAAACCTCGTCCGGGACTAGCCAATGAGCAGTTCTTC
cdr3_aa: CASKPRPGLANEQFF

d_call: -
v_call: TRBV3-1
j_call: TRBJ2-2
clone_size: -
cdr3_nt: TGTGCCAGCAGCCAAGATTCGGCAGCCGGGGAGCTGTTTTTT
cdr3_aa: CASSQDSAAGELFF

d_call: -
v_call: TRBV29-1
j_call: TRBJ2-7
clone_size: few
cdr3_nt: TGCAGCGCCGCACGAGGGGTTAAGGCCTACGAGCAGTACTTC
cdr3_aa: CSAARGVKAYEQYF

d_call: -
v_call: TRBV10-3
j_call: TRBJ2-7
clone_size: -
cdr3_nt: TGTGCCATCACCCGAAGCTTATTAGCGGACTCCTACGAGCAGTACTTC
cdr3_aa: CAITRSLLADSYEQYF

d_call: -
v_call: TRBV29-1
j_call: TRBJ2-5
clone_size: -
cdr3_nt: TGCAGCGTGAGTCCAGGGGTTAGGGAGACCCAGTACTTC
cdr3_aa: CSVSPGVRETQYF

d_call: -
v_call: TRBV6-4
j_call: TRBJ2-5
clone_size: many
cdr3_nt: TGTGCCAGCAGTGACTCAGAGGGTCAGGAGACCCAGTACTTC
cdr3_aa: CASSDSEGQETQYF

d_call: TRBD1
v_call: TRBV20-1
j_call: TRBJ1-6
clone_size: -
cdr3_nt: TGCAGTGCTACCCCCTCGGGACAGCGATATAATTCACCCCTCCACTTT
cdr3_aa: CSATPSGQRYNSPLHF

d_call: TRBD2
v_call: TRBV5-8
j_call: TRBJ2-7
clone_size: many
cdr3_nt: TGTGCCAGCAGCCACCTACTAGCGCAATCCTACGAGCAGTACTTC
cdr3_aa: CASSHLLAQSYEQYF

d_call: TRBD1
v_call: TRBV6-1
j_call: TRBJ1-1
clone_size: -
cdr3_nt: TGTGCCAGCAAACGGGGACAGTTACGTGGTTGGGTTTTCTTT
cdr3_aa: CASKRGQLRGWVFF

d_call: -
v_call: TRBV19
j_call: TRBJ1-2
clone_size: -
cdr3_nt: TGTGCCAGCAGTAAACCGGGGCGAGAATATGGCTACACCTTC
cdr3_aa: CASSKPGREYGYTF

d_call: TRBD1
v_call: TRBV30
j_call: TRBJ2-1
clone_size: -
cdr3_nt: TGTGCCTGGATCGTCAGGGGGCATGAGCAGTTCTTC
cdr3_aa: CAWIVRGHEQFF

d_call: TRBD2
v_call: TRBV5-5
j_call: TRBJ2-7
clone_size: -
cdr3_nt: TGTGCCAGCAGCTCGAGCGGGGGGCCAACCGAAGAGCAGTACTTC
cdr3_aa: CASSSSGGPTEEQYF

d_call: TRBD2
v_call: TRBV5-4
j_call: TRBJ2-3
clone_size: few
cdr3_nt: TGTGCCAGCAGCTCCGGGGCGGGGGGGCCCGCAGATACGCAGTATTTT
cdr3_aa: CASSSGAGGPADTQYF

d_call: -
v_call: TRBV10-3
j_call: TRBJ2-7
clone_size: few
cdr3_nt: TGTGCCATCAGTGGTGGGGCGGGTAGCTCCTACGAGCAGTACTTC
cdr3_aa: CAISGGAGSSYEQYF

d_call: -
v_call: TRBV5-1
j_call: TRBJ2-7
clone_size: many
cdr3_nt: TGCGCCAGCAGCCCCCAACCCTCCTCCTACGAGCAGTACTTC
cdr3_aa: CASSPQPSSYEQYF